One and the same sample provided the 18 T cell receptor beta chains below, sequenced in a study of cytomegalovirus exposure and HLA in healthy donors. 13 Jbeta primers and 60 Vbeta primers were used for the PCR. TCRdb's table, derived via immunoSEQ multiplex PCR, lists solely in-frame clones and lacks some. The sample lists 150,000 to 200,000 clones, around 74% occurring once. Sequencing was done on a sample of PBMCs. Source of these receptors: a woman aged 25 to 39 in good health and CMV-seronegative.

CDR3 in amino acids: CASSFGEPNEQFF. The DNA of the CDR3 is TGTGCCAGCAGCTTCGGAGAACCGAATGAGCAGTTCTTC. The V and J genes are TRBV5-6 and TRBJ2-1; unclear D gene. The length of the CDR3 is 13 residues. Trimming shortened V by 2 bases and J by 7 bases, and 10 bases separated the two germline ends. Per germline, CDR1 SGHDT and CDR2 YYEEEE.

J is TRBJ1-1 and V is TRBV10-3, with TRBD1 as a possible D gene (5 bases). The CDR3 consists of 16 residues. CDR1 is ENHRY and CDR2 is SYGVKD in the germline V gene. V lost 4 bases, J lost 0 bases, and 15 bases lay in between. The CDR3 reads CAISVQQAAMNTEAFF. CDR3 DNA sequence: TGTGCCATCAGTGTTCAACAGGCAGCGATGAACACTGAAGCTTTCTTT.

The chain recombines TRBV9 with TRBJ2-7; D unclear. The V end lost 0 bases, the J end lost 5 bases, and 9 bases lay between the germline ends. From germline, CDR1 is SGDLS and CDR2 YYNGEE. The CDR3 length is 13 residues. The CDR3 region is CASSVGAAHEQYF. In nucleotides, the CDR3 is TGTGCCAGCAGCGTAGGGGCAGCCCACGAGCAGTACTTC.

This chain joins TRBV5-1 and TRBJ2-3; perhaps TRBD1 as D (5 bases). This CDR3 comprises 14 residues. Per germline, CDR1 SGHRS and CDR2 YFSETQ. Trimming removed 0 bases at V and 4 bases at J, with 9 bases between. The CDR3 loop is CASSLGQNADTQYF. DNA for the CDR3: TGCGCCAGCAGCTTGGGACAGAACGCAGATACGCAGTATTTT.

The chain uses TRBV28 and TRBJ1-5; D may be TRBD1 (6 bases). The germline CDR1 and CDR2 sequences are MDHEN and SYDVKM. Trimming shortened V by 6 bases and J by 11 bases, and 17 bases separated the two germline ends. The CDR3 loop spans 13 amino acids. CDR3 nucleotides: TGTGCCAGCAGCACCGGACAGTTACCGGCCCAGCATTTT. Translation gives CASSTGQLPAQHF.

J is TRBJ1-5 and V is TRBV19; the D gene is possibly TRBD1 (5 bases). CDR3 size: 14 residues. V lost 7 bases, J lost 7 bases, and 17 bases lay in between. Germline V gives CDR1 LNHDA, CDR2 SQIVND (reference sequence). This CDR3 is CASTRGGVDQPQHF. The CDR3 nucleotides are TGTGCCAGTACCCGGGGGGGGGTGGACCAGCCCCAGCATTTT.

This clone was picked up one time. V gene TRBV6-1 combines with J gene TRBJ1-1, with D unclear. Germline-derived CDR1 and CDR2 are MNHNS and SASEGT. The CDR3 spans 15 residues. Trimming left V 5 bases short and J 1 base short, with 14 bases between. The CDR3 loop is CASSRIPQTNTEAFF. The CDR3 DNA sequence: TGTGCCAGCAGTCGAATCCCACAGACGAACACTGAAGCTTTCTTT.

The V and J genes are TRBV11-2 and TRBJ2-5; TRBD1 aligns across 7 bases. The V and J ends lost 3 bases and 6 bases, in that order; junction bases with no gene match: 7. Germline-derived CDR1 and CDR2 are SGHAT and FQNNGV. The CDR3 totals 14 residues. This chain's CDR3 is CASSFLRQGQTQYF. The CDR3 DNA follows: TGTGCCAGCAGCTTCCTAAGACAGGGACAGACCCAGTACTTC. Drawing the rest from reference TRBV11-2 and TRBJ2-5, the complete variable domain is EAGVAQSPRYKIIEKRQSVAFWCNPISGHATLYWYQQILGQGPKLLIQFQNNGVVDDSQLPKDRFSAERLKGVDSTLKIQPAKLEDSAVYLCASSFLRQGQTQYFGPGTRLLVL.

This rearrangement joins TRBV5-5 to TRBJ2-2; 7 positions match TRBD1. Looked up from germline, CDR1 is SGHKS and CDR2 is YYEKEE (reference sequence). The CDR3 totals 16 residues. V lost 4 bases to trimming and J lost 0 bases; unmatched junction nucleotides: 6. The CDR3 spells CASSPLQGANTGELFF. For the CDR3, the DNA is TGTGCCAGCAGCCCTCTTCAGGGGGCGAACACCGGGGAGCTGTTTTTT.

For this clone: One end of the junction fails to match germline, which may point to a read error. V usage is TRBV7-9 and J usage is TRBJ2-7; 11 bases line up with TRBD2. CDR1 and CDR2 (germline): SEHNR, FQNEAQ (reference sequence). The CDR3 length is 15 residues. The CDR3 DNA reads TGTTCCAGCAGCTTAGTAGCGGGGGGGCCCTACGAGCAGTACTTC. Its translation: CSSSLVAGGPYEQYF.

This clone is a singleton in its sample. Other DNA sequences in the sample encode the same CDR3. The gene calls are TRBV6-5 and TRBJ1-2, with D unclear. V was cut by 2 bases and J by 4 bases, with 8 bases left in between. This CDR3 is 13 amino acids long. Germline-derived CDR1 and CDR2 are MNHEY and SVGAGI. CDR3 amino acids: CASSYGPGYGYTF. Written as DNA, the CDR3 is TGTGCCAGCAGTTACGGGCCAGGCTATGGCTACACCTTC.

This CDR3 reads CASSDPLRRLPDTQYF. CDR3 bases: TGTGCCAGTAGTGACCCACTCCGTAGACTCCCAGATACGCAGTATTTT. J is TRBJ2-3 and V is TRBV19, with unresolved D. The CDR3 extends over 16 amino acids. V was trimmed by 5 bases and J by 4 bases, leaving 19 bases between them. Germline V gene lookup returns CDR1 LNHDA and CDR2 SQIVND (reference sequence). Full variable domain (remainder filled in from reference TRBV19 and TRBJ2-3): DGGITQSPKYLFRKEGQNVTLSCEQNLNHDAMYWYRQDPGQGLRLIYYSQIVNDFQKGDIAEGYSVSREKKESFPLTVTSAQKNPTAFYLCASSDPLRRLPDTQYFGPGTRLTVL.

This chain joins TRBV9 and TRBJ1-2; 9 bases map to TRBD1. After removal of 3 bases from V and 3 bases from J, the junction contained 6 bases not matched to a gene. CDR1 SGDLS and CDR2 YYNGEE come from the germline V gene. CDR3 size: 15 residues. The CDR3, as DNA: TGTGCCAGCAGCGGGGGACAGGGCCCCCACTATGGCTACACCTTC. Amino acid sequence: CASSGGQGPHYGYTF.

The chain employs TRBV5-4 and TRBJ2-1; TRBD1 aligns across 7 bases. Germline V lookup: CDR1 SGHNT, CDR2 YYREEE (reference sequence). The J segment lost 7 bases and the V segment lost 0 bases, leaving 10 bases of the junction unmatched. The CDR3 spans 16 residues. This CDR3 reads CASSLESGTEYNEQFF. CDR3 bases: TGTGCCAGCAGCTTGGAATCGGGGACAGAATATAATGAGCAGTTCTTC. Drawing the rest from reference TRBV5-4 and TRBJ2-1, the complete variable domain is ETGVTQSPTHLIKTRGQQVTLRCSSQSGHNTVSWYQQALGQGPQFIFQYYREEENGRGNFPPRFSGLQFPNYSSELNVNALELDDSALYLCASSLESGTEYNEQFFGPGTRLTVL.

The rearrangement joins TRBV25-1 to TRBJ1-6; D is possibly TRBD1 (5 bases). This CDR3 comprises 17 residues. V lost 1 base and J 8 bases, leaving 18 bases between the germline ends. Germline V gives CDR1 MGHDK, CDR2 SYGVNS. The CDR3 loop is CASSEWGVIDNYSPLHF. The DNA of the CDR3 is TGTGCCAGCAGTGAATGGGGCGTTATCGACAATTATTCACCCCTCCACTTT.

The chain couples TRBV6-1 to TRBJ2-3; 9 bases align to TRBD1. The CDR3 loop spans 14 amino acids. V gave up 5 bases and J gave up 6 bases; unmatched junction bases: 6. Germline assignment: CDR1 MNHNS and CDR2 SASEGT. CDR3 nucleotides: TGTGCCAGCAGTCTACAGGGGGCGTCGGATACGCAGTATTTT. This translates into CASSLQGASDTQYF.

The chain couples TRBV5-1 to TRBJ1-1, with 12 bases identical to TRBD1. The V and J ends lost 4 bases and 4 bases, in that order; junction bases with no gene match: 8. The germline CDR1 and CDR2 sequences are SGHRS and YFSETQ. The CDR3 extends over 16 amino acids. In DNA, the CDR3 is TGCGCCAGCAGCACGGGACAGGGGGCCTACTCCACTGAAGCTTTCTTT. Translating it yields CASSTGQGAYSTEAFF.

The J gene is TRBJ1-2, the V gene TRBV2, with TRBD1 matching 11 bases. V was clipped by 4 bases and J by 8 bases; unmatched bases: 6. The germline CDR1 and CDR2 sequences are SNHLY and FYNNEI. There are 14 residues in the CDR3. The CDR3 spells CASSGLRTGGGYTF. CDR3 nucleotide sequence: TGTGCCAGCAGTGGTTTGAGGACAGGGGGCGGCTACACCTTC.